This TCR beta chain was sequenced for a study of blood T cell repertoires in COVID-19. Sequencing was performed with immunoSEQ multiplex PCR; in TCRdb, only in-frame clones are kept and a portion is missing. The sample carries approximately 180,000 clones, 89% recorded once. The trim removed 1 base at V and 1 base at J, leaving 3 bases unmatched. CDR1 SGHNT and CDR2 YYREEE come from the germline V gene (reference sequence). The CDR3 sequence is 15 residues long. This chain joins TRBV5-4 and TRBJ2-7; 9 bases fit TRBD2. Sequencing was performed on PBMCs or T cells enriched from blood (not recorded which). This TCR was sampled from a woman in her thirties or forties with acute COVID-19. In DNA, the CDR3 is TGTGCCAGCAGCTTGATTAGCGGGGGTTCCTACGAGCAGTACTTC. Translation: CASSLISGGSYEQYF.